Listed below are T cell receptor beta chains from one sample, sequenced in a study of chemoradiotherapy in HPV16-positive cancers. Using immunoSEQ multiplex PCR, the repertoire was profiled, and TCRdb retains in-frame clones only, with some absent. Counted here are 22,000 or so clones, 85% to 90% occurring once; the ten biggest clones make up over 4.5%. The material sequenced was blood, taken from a patient who underwent chemoradiotherapy. These receptors were taken from a human donor with HPV-associated anogenital cancer. Both conserved end residues are part of each CDR3. D genes are given only for firm matches. Where a row states a size, it is once, few, many or the class of an expanded clone; other rows omit it.

D gene,CDR3 length,V gene,clone size,J gene,CDR3 protein,CDR3 DNA
.,14,TRBV6-5,.,TRBJ1-1,CASSLDYRDTEAFF,TGTGCCAGCAGCCTCGACTACAGGGACACTGAAGCTTTCTTT
TRBD1,15,TRBV9,.,TRBJ1-4,CASSLGGREGEKLFF,TGTGCCAGCAGCTTAGGGGGCAGGGAGGGTGAAAAACTGTTTTTT
TRBD2,15,TRBV10-2,once,TRBJ2-7,CACRSVAGGWYEQYF,TGCGCCTGCCGGTCGGTAGCGGGGGGGTGGTACGAGCAGTACTTC
.,11,TRBV10-3,.,TRBJ2-3,CAITTGDTQYF,TGTGCCATCACCACAGGGGATACGCAGTATTTT
.,13,TRBV9,.,TRBJ1-1,CASSDQGGTEAFF,TGTGCCAGCAGCGATCAGGGCGGCACTGAAGCTTTCTTT
.,16,TRBV4-1,.,TRBJ2-7,CASSQEPGGLLYEQYF,TGCGCCAGCAGCCAGGAGCCAGGGGGGCTTCTATACGAGCAGTACTTC
TRBD1,16,TRBV11-2,.,TRBJ1-5,CASSLSTGVGNQPQHF,TGTGCCAGCAGCCTATCTACAGGGGTAGGCAATCAGCCCCAGCATTTT
.,15,TRBV7-4,.,TRBJ2-3,CASTQIGRVINTQYF,TGTGCCAGCACCCAAATCGGACGGGTGATAAATACGCAGTATTTT
.,15,TRBV7-8,.,TRBJ1-5,CASSPPGRRDQPQHF,TGTGCCAGCAGCCCCCCGGGTAGGAGAGACCAGCCCCAGCATTTT
.,15,TRBV6-5,.,TRBJ2-2,CASRQGGAYTGELFF,TGTGCCAGCAGGCAAGGGGGGGCGTACACCGGGGAGCTGTTTTTT
TRBD2,13,TRBV12-5,.,TRBJ2-1,CASGLTSGIEQFF,TGTGCTAGTGGTTTGACTAGCGGGATCGAGCAGTTCTTC
.,16,TRBV6-1,.,TRBJ1-2,CASSEVGGRAIDGYTF,TGTGCCAGCAGTGAAGTGGGGGGGAGGGCCATCGATGGCTACACCTTC
.,12,TRBV28,.,TRBJ1-1,CASSFPQSRGFF,TGTGCCAGCAGTTTCCCCCAGTCCCGAGGTTTCTTT
TRBD1,16,TRBV29-1,.,TRBJ2-7,CSVEEGRDRGTYEQYF,TGCAGCGTTGAAGAAGGACGGGACAGGGGAACTTACGAGCAGTACTTC
.,12,TRBV30,.,TRBJ1-5,CAWSQRNQPQHF,TGTGCCTGGAGTCAACGCAATCAGCCCCAGCATTTT
TRBD2,17,TRBV5-1,.,TRBJ2-3,CASSETPSGGAGDTQYF,TGCGCCAGCAGCGAAACCCCAAGCGGGGGGGCGGGGGATACGCAGTATTTT
TRBD2,15,TRBV11-2,.,TRBJ2-5,CASSLPGGPGETQYF,TGTGCCAGCAGCTTACCGGGGGGGCCAGGAGAGACCCAGTACTTC
TRBD1,15,TRBV18,.,TRBJ2-5,CASSPGQGGQETQYF,TGTGCCAGCTCACCGGGACAGGGAGGCCAAGAGACCCAGTACTTC
.,12,TRBV25-1,once,TRBJ1-1,CASRRKNTEAFF,TGTGCCAGCAGAAGAAAGAACACTGAAGCTTTCTTT
.,13,TRBV11-2,.,TRBJ1-2,CASSLGGVYGYTF,TGTGCCAGCAGCCTAGGGGGAGTTTATGGCTACACCTTC
.,16,TRBV29-1,.,TRBJ1-1,CSVYRRSGPMNTEAFF,TGCAGCGTATATCGACGGAGCGGTCCAATGAACACTGAAGCTTTCTTT
.,16,TRBV7-2,.,TRBJ1-2,CASRDTGAGVNYGYTF,TGTGCCAGCAGGGATACCGGGGCAGGGGTGAACTATGGCTACACCTTC
.,13,TRBV7-9,once,TRBJ2-1,CASSFPTRDEQFF,TGTGCCAGCAGCTTCCCGACCCGAGATGAGCAGTTCTTC
TRBD2,16,TRBV2,.,TRBJ2-3,CASSALLAGDTDTQYF,TGTGCCAGCAGTGCGCTACTAGCGGGCGACACAGATACGCAGTATTTT